The clone carrying this T cell receptor (beta chain) showed up just a few times. TCRdb called the PCR reads again in MiXCR, with one record for every CDR3 protein. The sample comprises fewer than 350,000 distinct CDR3 sequences, about a fifth of which are singletons, and about 0.79% rests with the top ten. This CDR3 has 18 residues. The data were obtained in a study of molecular identifiers for immune sequencing clone quantification. The source material was naive CD8+ T cells from blood, with Jurkat cell RNA spiked in. The subset denotes: FACS-sorted CD8+CD4-CCR7+CD45RA+ naive T cells. The chain combines TRBV21-1 with TRBJ2-5; the table calls TRBD1, which could not be checked here. TRBV21-1 is a known pseudogene. The receptor was derived from a human donor in good health. Some libraries in this study had Jurkat cell RNA spiked in. The CDR3: CASSKARFLARGVETQYF. The CDR3 nucleotides read TGTGCCAGCAGCAAAGCGCGATTCCTGGCGCGGGGAGTAGAGACCCAGTACTTC.